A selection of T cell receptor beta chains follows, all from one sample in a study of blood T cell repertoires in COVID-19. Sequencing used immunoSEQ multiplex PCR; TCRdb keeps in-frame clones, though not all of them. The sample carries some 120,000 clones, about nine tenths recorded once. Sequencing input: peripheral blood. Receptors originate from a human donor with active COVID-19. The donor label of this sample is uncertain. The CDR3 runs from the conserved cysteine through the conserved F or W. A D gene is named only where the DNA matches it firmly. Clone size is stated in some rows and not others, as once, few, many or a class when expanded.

CSALQGADYGYTF | TGCAGCGCCCTTCAGGGGGCGGACTATGGCTACACCTTC | TRBJ1-2 | TRBV29-1 | TRBD1 | .
CASSPRETQYF | TGTGCCAGCAGCCCCAGAGAGACCCAGTACTTC | TRBJ2-5 | TRBV12-3/TRBV12-4 | . | .
CASSQVPGGGYEQYF | TGTGCCAGCAGCCAAGTTCCGGGGGGGGGTTACGAGCAGTACTTC | TRBJ2-7 | TRBV3-1/TRBV3-2 | TRBD2 | .
CASSVERGGTGELFF | TGTGCCAGCAGCGTAGAACGGGGGGGCACCGGGGAGCTGTTTTTT | TRBJ2-2 | TRBV9 | TRBD2 | .
CASSGTSGLNEQFF | TGCGCCAGCAGCGGCACCAGCGGACTCAATGAGCAGTTCTTC | TRBJ2-1 | TRBV4-1 | . | .
CASSRDRLYEQYF | TGCGCCAGCAGCCGGGACAGGCTCTACGAGCAGTACTTC | TRBJ2-7 | TRBV4-1 | TRBD1 | .
CASRIQGYNEQFF | TGTGCCAGCAGAATACAGGGATACAATGAGCAGTTCTTC | TRBJ2-1 | TRBV28 | . | .
CASRPREAPPQHF | TGTGCCAGCAGACCTAGGGAGGCCCCCCCCCAGCATTTT | TRBJ1-5 | TRBV6-2/TRBV6-3 | . | .
CASGAGAGNTEAFF | TGTGCCAGCGGGGCTGGGGCTGGGAACACTGAAGCTTTCTTT | TRBJ1-1 | TRBV2 | . | .
CASSQGGRVYGYTF | TGTGCCAGCAGCCAAGGAGGCAGGGTCTATGGCTACACCTTC | TRBJ1-2 | TRBV14 | . | .
CASSRIAGGNF | TGTGCCAGCAGCAGAATAGCGGGGGGGAACTTC | TRBJ2-7 | TRBV5-8 | TRBD2 | .
CASSRQGQETQYF | TGCGCCAGCAGTCGTCAGGGACAAGAGACCCAGTACTTC | TRBJ2-5 | TRBV5-1 | . | .
CASSRPGQGSDGYTF | TGTGCCAGCAGCCGACCGGGACAGGGATCGGATGGCTACACCTTC | TRBJ1-2 | TRBV5-4 | TRBD1 | once
CASSLEPNQPQHF | TGTGCCAGCAGCTTAGAGCCGAATCAGCCCCAGCATTTT | TRBJ1-5 | TRBV7-8 | . | .
CASSPLGGTSNQPQHF | TGTGCCAGTAGTCCCCTCGGGGGGACTAGCAATCAGCCCCAGCATTTT | TRBJ1-5 | TRBV19 | . | .
CASSPPGGAMYNEQFF | TGTGCCAGCAGCCCACCCGGGGGGGCGATGTACAATGAGCAGTTCTTC | TRBJ2-1 | TRBV7-2 | TRBD2 | .
CASSLRTGKISPLHF | TGCGCCAGCAGCCTCAGGACAGGGAAAATTTCACCCCTCCACTTT | TRBJ1-6 | TRBV4-3 | TRBD1 | .
CASSYTWDSTGELFF | TGCGCCAGCAGTTACACCTGGGACAGCACCGGGGAGCTGTTTTTT | TRBJ2-2 | TRBV5-1 | TRBD1 | .
CASSAGGQYYEQYF | TGTGCCAGCAGCGCGGGGGGGCAGTACTACGAGCAGTACTTC | TRBJ2-7 | TRBV9 | TRBD2 | .
CASSLGGSGAYEQYF | TGTGCCAGCAGCTTAGGAGGTAGCGGGGCCTACGAGCAGTACTTC | TRBJ2-7 | TRBV11-3 | TRBD2 | .
CASSTGTSWNEQFF | TGCGCCAGCAGTACCGGGACTAGCTGGAATGAGCAGTTCTTC | TRBJ2-1 | TRBV10-2 | TRBD2 | .
CASSYPTDTQYF | TGTGCCAGCAGTTACCCTACAGATACGCAGTATTTT | TRBJ2-3 | TRBV6-2/TRBV6-3 | . | .
CASSYWDRTYEQYF | TGTGCCAGCAGTTACTGGGACAGAACCTACGAGCAGTACTTC | TRBJ2-7 | TRBV6-5 | TRBD1 | .
CASSLTGQIYEQYF | TGCGCCAGCAGCTTGACGGGACAAATCTACGAGCAGTACTTC | TRBJ2-7 | TRBV5-1 | . | .
CASSLGAIANYGYTF | TGTGCCAGCAGCTTAGGAGCCATCGCGAACTATGGCTACACCTTC | TRBJ1-2 | TRBV7-8 | . | .
CASSQGSSGNTIYF | TGTGCCAGCAGTCAGGGGTCCTCTGGAAACACCATATATTTT | TRBJ1-3 | TRBV6-5 | . | .